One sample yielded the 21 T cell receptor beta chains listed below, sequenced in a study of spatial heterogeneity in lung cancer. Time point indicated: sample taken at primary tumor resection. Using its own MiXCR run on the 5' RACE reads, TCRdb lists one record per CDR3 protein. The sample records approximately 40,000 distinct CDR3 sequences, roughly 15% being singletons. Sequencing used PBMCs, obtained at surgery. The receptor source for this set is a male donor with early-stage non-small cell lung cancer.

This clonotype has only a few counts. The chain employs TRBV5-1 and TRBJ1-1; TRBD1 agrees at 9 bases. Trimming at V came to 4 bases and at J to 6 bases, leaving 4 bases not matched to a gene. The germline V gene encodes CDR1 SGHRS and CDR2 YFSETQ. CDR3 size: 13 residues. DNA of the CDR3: TGCGCCAGCAGCATGGACAGGGGCTCTGAAGCTTTCTTT. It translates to CASSMDRGSEAFF.

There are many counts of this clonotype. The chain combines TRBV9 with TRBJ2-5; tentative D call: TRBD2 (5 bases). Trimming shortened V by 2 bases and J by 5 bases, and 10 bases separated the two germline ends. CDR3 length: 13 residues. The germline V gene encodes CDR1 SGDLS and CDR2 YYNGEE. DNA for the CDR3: TGTGCCAGCAGCGTTGCGTCGGGGGAGACCCAGTACTTC. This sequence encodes CASSVASGETQYF.

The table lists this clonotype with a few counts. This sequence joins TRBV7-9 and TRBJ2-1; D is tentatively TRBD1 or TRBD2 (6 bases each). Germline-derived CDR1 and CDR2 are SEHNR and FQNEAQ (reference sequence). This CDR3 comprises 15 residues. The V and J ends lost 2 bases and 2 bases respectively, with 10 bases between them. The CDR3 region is CASSLPGAAYNEQFF. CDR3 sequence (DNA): TGTGCCAGCAGCTTACCGGGGGCAGCCTACAATGAGCAGTTCTTC.

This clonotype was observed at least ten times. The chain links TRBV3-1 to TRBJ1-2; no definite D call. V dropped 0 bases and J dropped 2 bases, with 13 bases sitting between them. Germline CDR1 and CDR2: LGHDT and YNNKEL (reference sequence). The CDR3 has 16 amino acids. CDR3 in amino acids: CASSQDGTEGNYGYTF. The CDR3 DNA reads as TGTGCCAGCAGCCAAGATGGTACAGAGGGCAACTATGGCTACACCTTC.

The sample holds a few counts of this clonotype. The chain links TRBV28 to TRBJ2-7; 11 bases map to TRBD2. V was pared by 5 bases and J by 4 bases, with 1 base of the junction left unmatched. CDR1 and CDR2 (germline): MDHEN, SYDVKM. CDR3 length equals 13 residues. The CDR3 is CASSRLAGYEQYF. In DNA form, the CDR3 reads TGTGCCAGCAGTCGACTAGCGGGATACGAGCAGTACTTC.

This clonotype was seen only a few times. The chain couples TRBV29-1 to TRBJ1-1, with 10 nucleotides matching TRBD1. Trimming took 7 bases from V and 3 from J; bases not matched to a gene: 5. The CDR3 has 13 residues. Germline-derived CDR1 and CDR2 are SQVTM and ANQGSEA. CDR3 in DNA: TGCAGCGGACAGGGGGCTCAGGACACTGAAGCTTTCTTT. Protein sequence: CSGQGAQDTEAFF.

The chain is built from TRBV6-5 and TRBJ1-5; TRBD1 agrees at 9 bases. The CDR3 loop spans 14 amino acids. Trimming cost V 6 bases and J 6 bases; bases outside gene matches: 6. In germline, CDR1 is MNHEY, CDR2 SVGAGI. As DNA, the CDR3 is TGTGCCAGCAGCCCGGGGACAGGGATTCAGCCCCAGCATTTT. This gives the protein CASSPGTGIQPQHF.

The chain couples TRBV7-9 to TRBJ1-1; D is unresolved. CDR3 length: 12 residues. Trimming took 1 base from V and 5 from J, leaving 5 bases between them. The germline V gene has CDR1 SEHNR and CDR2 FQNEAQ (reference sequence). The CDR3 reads CASSLEDTEAFF. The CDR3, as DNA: TGTGCCAGCAGCTTAGAGGATACTGAAGCTTTCTTT.

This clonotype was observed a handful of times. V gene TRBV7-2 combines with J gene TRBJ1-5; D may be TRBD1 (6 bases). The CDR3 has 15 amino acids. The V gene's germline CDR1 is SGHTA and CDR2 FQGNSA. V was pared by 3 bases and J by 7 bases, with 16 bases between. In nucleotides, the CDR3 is TGTGCCAGCAGCTTCTCCGGACAGACGGTCCAGCCCCAGCATTTT. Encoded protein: CASSFSGQTVQPQHF. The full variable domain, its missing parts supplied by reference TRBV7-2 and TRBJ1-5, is GAGVSQSPSNKVTEKGKDVELRCDPISGHTALYWYRQSLGQGLEFLIYFQGNSAPDKSGLPSDRFSAERTGGSVSTLTIQRTQQEDSAVYLCASSFSGQTVQPQHFGDGTRLSIL.

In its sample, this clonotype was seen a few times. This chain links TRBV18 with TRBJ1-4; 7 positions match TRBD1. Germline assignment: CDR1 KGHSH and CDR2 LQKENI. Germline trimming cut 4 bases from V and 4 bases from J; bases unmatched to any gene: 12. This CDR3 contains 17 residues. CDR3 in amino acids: CASSRLLPGQLNEKLFF. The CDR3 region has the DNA TGTGCCAGCTCACGCTTACTACCGGGACAGCTTAATGAAAAACTGTTTTTT.

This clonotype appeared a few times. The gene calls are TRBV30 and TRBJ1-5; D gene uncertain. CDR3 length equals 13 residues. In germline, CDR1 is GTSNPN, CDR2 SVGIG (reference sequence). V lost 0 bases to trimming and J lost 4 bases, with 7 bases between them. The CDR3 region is CAWSVTENQPQHF. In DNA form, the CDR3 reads TGTGCCTGGAGTGTAACGGAGAATCAGCCCCAGCATTTT.

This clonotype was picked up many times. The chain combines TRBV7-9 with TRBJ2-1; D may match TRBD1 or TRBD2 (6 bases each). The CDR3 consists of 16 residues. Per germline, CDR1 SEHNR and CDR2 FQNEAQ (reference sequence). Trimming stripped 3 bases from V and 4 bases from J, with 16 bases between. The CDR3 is CASSFRGGPVYNEQFF. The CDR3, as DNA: TGTGCCAGCAGCTTTAGAGGGGGGCCGGTATACAATGAGCAGTTCTTC.

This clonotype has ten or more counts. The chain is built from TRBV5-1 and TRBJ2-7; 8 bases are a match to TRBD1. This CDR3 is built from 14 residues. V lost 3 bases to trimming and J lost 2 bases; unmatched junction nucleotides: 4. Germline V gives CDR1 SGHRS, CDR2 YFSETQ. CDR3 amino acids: CASSWRTGTYEQYF. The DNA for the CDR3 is TGCGCCAGCAGCTGGAGGACAGGGACCTACGAGCAGTACTTC.

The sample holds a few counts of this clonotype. The CDR3 DNA follows: TGTGCCATCAGTGAATCGGGACTAGCAAGCCCAGATACGCAGTATTTT. Translated, it gives CAISESGLASPDTQYF. V is TRBV10-3 and J is TRBJ2-3; 9 nucleotides agree with TRBD2. J gave up 4 bases and V 3 bases, and 8 bases lay outside the gene matches. In germline, CDR1 is ENHRY, CDR2 SYGVKD. The CDR3 covers 16 residues.

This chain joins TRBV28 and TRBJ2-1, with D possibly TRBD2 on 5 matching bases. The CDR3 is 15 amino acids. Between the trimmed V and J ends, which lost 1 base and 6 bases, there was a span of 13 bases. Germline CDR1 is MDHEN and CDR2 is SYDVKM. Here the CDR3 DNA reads TGTGCCAGCAGTTTATTTGCTAGCCGCCGCAATGAGCAGTTCTTC. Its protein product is CASSLFASRRNEQFF.

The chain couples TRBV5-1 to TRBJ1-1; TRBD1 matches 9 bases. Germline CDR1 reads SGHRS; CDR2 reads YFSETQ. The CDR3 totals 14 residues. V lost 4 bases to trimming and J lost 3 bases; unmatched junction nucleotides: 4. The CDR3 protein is CASSRGQGYTEAFF. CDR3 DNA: TGCGCCAGCAGCCGAGGACAGGGGTACACTGAAGCTTTCTTT.

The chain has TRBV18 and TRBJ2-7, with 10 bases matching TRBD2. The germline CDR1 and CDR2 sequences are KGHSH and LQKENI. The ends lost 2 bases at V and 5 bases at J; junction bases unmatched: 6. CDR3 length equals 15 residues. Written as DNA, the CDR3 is TGTGCCAGCTCACCAACGGCTAGCGGGAGACACGAGCAGTACTTC. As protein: CASSPTASGRHEQYF.

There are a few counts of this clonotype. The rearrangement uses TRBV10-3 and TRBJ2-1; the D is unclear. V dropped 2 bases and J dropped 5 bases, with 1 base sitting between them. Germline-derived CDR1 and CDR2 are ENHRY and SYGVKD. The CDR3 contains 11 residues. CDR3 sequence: CAISENNEQFF. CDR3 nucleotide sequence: TGTGCCATCAGTGAGAACAATGAGCAGTTCTTC.

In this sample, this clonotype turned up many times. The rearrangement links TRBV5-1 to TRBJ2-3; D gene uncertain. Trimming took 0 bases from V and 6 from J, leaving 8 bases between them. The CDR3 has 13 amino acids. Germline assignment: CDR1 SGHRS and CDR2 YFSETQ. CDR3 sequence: CASSLAAVDTQYF. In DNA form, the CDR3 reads TGCGCCAGCAGCTTGGCAGCCGTTGATACGCAGTATTTT.

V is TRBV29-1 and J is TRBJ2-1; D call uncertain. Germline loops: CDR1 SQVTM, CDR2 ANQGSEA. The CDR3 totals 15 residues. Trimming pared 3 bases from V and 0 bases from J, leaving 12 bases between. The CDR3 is CSVEPDAASYNEQFF. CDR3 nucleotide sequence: TGCAGCGTTGAGCCCGACGCCGCCTCCTACAATGAGCAGTTCTTC.

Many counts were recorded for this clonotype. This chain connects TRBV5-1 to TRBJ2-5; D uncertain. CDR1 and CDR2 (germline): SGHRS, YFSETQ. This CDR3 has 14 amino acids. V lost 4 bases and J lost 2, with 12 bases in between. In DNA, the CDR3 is TGCGCCAGCAGCAGTCTAGGAGCGCAAGAGACCCAGTACTTC. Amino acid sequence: CASSSLGAQETQYF. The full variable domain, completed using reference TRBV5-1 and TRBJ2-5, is KAGVTQTPRYLIKTRGQQVTLSCSPISGHRSVSWYQQTPGQGLQFLFEYFSETQRNKGNFPGRFSGRQFSNSRSEMNVSTLELGDSALYLCASSSLGAQETQYFGPGTRLLVL.